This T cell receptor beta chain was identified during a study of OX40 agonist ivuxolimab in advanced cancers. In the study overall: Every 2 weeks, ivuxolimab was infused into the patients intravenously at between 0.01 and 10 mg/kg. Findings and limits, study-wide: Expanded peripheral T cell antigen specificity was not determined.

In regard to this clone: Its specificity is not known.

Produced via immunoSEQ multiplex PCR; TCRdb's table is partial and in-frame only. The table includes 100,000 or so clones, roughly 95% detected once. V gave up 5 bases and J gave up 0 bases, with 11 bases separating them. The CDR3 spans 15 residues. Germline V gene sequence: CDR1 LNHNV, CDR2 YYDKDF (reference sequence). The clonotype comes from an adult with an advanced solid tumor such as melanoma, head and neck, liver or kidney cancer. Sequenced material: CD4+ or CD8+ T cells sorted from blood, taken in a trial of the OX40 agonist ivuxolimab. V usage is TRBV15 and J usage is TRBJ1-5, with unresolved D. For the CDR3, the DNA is TGTGCCACCAGCGAACAGAGTAATAGCAATCAGCCCCAGCATTTT. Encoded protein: CATSEQSNSNQPQHF.